This T cell receptor (beta chain) originates from a study of CD8+ T cells in alopecia areata (dated 2018 in TCRdb). At the level of the whole study: The treated patients, all with moderate-to-severe alopecia areata, were enrolled in an open-label pilot trial of oral tofacitinib given at 5 to 10 mg twice daily. Tofacitinib was administered for 6 to 18 months, and 6 months of follow-up off drug were then conducted to assess delayed response and recurrence. Disease severity in treated patients was measured with the SALT score, which quantifies the percentage of affected scalp surface area. High-throughput TCRbeta sequencing was used to examine T cell clonal expansion in alopecia areata in both the C3H/HeJ mouse model and human patients. Human TCRbeta sequencing covered scalp tissue and sorted CD4+ and CD8+ peripheral blood T cells from patchy and totalis/universalis alopecia areata patients and healthy controls. Tofacitinib-treated patients had biopsies at baseline and at 4 and 24 weeks of treatment, with a later scalp biopsy in several patients. Scalp clonality was compared among normal scalp (n=4), patchy alopecia areata scalp (n=8), and alopecia totalis/universalis scalp (n=8). RNA came from the PAXgene miRNA kit for fixed scalp, the miRNeasy kit for PBMCs, and the RNeasy kit for mouse skin. Amplification of TCRbeta CDR3 regions was done by immunoSEQ multiplex PCR using 35 Vbeta forward primers and 13 Jbeta reverse primers. Points the paper makes about the study in general: Unlike mouse skin, where gammadelta T cells dominate, normal human skin contains resident alphabeta T cells that get sequenced too, which complicates analysis of the scalp TCR repertoire. With tofacitinib, both scalp clonality and the number of expanded CD8+ clones among the top 100 scalp clones went down significantly. Compared with normal scalp, lesional scalp had higher clonality and more expanded CD8+ clones, particularly in alopecia totalis/universalis, a pattern that suggests antigenic drive. Shared TCR sequences between patients were less evident than in mice, which may be partly attributable to HLA diversity in the patient population. During tofacitinib treatment, many expanded lesional clones stuck around in both scalp and blood, and this persistence may partly explain why relapse happens after treatment is stopped. The treated cohort was small, with a single nonresponder, so links between baseline CD8+ expansion and response need larger studies.

This clone was recorded a few times. This receptor's antigen is unknown. No qualities accompany the bases; no much larger clone lies one base away. The receptor library was made with the immunoSEQ multiplex PCR assay. RNA was extracted from all samples and reverse transcribed into cDNA, which served as template for TCR sequencing. SuperScript III was used for first-strand cDNA synthesis, primed with a 2:1 mix of oligo-dT and random hexamers. Amplification bias was assessed with a synthetic immune receptor repertoire, and residual bias was removed computationally. The paper's processing steps were these. Raw reads were preprocessed for error removal, and CDR3 was defined according to IMGT conventions as running from the conserved cysteine to phenylalanine. To get clonality, Shannon entropy was normalized by log2 of the number of productive unique TCRs and the result was subtracted from 1. Scalp TCRbeta sequences were cross-referenced with sorted blood CD4 and CD8 repertoires so that the CD4 or CD8 identity of scalp clones could be inferred. The table comes from immuneACCESS by way of TCRdb, which keeps in-frame sequences with V and J called. Part of the clones is missing from these tables; in studies checked, under half for an unresolved V gene and the rest for unknown reasons. V and J calls and clone size are those listed in that table; D and trimming were worked out from the DNA. The sample includes about 120,000 clones, with around 53% observed a single time. The ten top clones hold less than 15% of the sample.

The germline V gene provides CDR1 SQVTM and CDR2 ANQGSEA. Cut back by 7 bases and 7 bases, the V and J ends lie 20 bases apart. The cysteine opens and the phenylalanine closes a CDR3 of 14 amino acids. Here the CDR3 DNA is all that survives: 42 bases in frame from base 1. The time point label of this sample denotes: 24 weeks on oral tofacitinib. The treatment or condition label here, explained by the study, means: oral pan-JAK inhibitor, 5-10 mg twice daily. From alopecia areata patients, peripheral blood was collected along with lesional scalp punch biopsies. PBMCs were isolated by density centrifugation and stained for CD3, CD4 and CD8, and CD4+ and CD8+ T cells were sorted on a FACSAria.

This TCR derives from a human donor with alopecia areata. Material: CD8+ T cells sorted from blood, obtained at week 24, from a patient treated with tofacitinib. The chain employs TRBV29-1 and TRBJ2-1; the D gene is possibly TRBD1 or TRBD2, each agreeing over 8 bases. The CDR3 region reads CSAGRGQAENEQFF. The sequence in DNA is TGCAGCGCCGGGAGGGGACAGGCGGAAAATGAGCAGTTCTTC.